This entry lists 22 T cell receptor beta chains sequenced from one sample in a study of T cell responses to AZD1222 COVID-19 vaccine. Produced via immunoSEQ multiplex PCR; TCRdb's table is partial and in-frame only. This table holds about 130,000 clones, nearly 90% found once. Material: peripheral blood, obtained 28 days after the second AZD1222 dose. These receptor sequences come from an adult who received the AZD1222 COVID-19 vaccine.

J is TRBJ1-1 and V is TRBV7-6; D might be TRBD1 (6 bases). Trimming removed 4 bases at V and 3 bases at J, with 12 bases between. The CDR3 spans 14 residues. CDR1 is SGHVS, CDR2 FNYEAQ, per germline. CDR3 in amino acids: CASSSIQGDTEAFF. DNA for the CDR3: TGTGCCAGCAGCTCTATACAGGGTGACACTGAAGCTTTCTTT.

The J gene is TRBJ2-1, the V gene TRBV2; 10 nucleotides line up with TRBD2. The V segment lost 3 bases and the J segment 9 bases; nucleotides outside the gene matches: 11. The germline V gene encodes CDR1 SNHLY and CDR2 FYNNEI. The CDR3 loop spans 16 amino acids. CDR3 sequence: CASSDGRLAGVGEQFF. CDR3 coding DNA: TGTGCCAGCAGTGACGGGCGGCTAGCGGGAGTAGGTGAGCAGTTCTTC.

V gene TRBV6-6 combines with J gene TRBJ2-7; TRBD1 matches 7 bases. V lost 2 bases, J lost 0 bases, and 4 bases stayed unmatched. The CDR3 consists of 15 residues. In germline, CDR1 is MNHNY, CDR2 SVGAGI (reference sequence). The CDR3 spells CASSYQGQFSYEQYF. Here the CDR3 DNA reads TGTGCCAGCAGTTACCAGGGACAGTTCTCCTACGAGCAGTACTTC.

The V and J genes are TRBV11-2 and TRBJ1-1, with D possibly being TRBD1 (5 bases). Germline V lookup: CDR1 SGHAT, CDR2 FQNNGV. This CDR3 is 12 amino acids long. Between the trimmed V and J ends, which lost 3 bases and 4 bases, there was a span of 6 bases. The CDR3 DNA reads as TGTGCCAGCAGCTTCCAGGGCACTGAAGCTTTCTTT. Protein: CASSFQGTEAFF.

The chain links TRBV10-3 to TRBJ2-3; 9 bases map to TRBD2. Germline values: CDR1 ENHRY, CDR2 SYGVKD. V shed 2 bases, J shed 3 bases, and the junction held 3 bases outside the gene matches. CDR3 size: 15 residues. The chain's CDR3 is CAISERLAVTDTQYF. For the CDR3, the DNA is TGTGCCATCAGTGAGCGACTAGCGGTTACAGATACGCAGTATTTT.

The rearrangement uses TRBV12-3 or TRBV12-4 and TRBJ1-2; D remains ambiguous. Trimming pared 3 bases from V and 4 bases from J, leaving 6 bases between. CDR3 length equals 12 residues. This chain's CDR3 is CASSLQTYGYTF. In nucleotides, the CDR3 is TGTGCCAGCAGTTTGCAGACCTATGGCTACACCTTC.

This clone was seen once. The chain combines TRBV7-8 with TRBJ1-1; 9 bases fit TRBD1. J was trimmed by 5 bases and V by 1 base; bases with no gene match: 5. The CDR3 has 15 residues. Per the germline V gene, CDR1 is SGHVS and CDR2 is FQNEAQ. CDR3 residues: CASSLVGTGFTEAFF. The CDR3 coding sequence is TGTGCCAGCAGCTTAGTCGGGACAGGGTTTACTGAAGCTTTCTTT.

This clone was counted a few times. CDR3 nucleotide sequence: TGTGCCAGCAGTTACTCGGGGACAGGGCCTGGCTACACCTTC. Translating gives CASSYSGTGPGYTF. The J gene is TRBJ1-2, the V gene TRBV6-2 or TRBV6-3, with 9 bases fitting TRBD1. The CDR3 extends over 14 amino acids. The germline V gene encodes CDR1 MNHEY and CDR2 SVGEGT. V was pared by 0 bases and J by 7 bases, with 3 bases of the junction left unmatched.

This clone was observed once. V gene TRBV5-6 combines with J gene TRBJ1-2; 8 bases are shared with TRBD1. This CDR3 is built from 14 residues. In germline, CDR1 is SGHDT, CDR2 YYEEEE. V shed 7 bases, J shed 7 bases, and the junction held 12 bases outside the gene matches. Written as DNA, the CDR3 is TGTGCCAGCGGACACGGACAGGGCCGTTCTGGCTACACCTTC. As protein: CASGHGQGRSGYTF.

This sequence joins TRBV4-2 and TRBJ2-1; 8 nucleotides line up with TRBD2. Germline V gene sequence: CDR1 LGHNA, CDR2 YNFKEQ. J was trimmed by 0 bases and V by 3 bases; bases with no gene match: 1. There are 15 residues in the CDR3. This CDR3 reads CASSQSGSSYNEQFF. The CDR3 DNA reads TGTGCCAGCAGCCAGAGCGGGAGCTCCTACAATGAGCAGTTCTTC.

The rearrangement uses TRBV3-1 (or the pseudogene TRBV3-2) and TRBJ1-1; D is undetermined. The CDR3 sequence is 14 residues long. Germline lookup yields CDR1 LGHDT and CDR2 YNNKEL (reference sequence). V gave up 0 bases and J gave up 6 bases, with 11 bases separating them. CDR3 loop: CASSQENQDAEAFF. The CDR3 coding sequence is TGTGCCAGCAGCCAAGAGAACCAGGACGCTGAAGCTTTCTTT.

J is TRBJ1-2 and V is TRBV6-5, with TRBD1 identical over 7 bases. There are 13 residues in the CDR3. Germline V gene lookup returns CDR1 MNHEY and CDR2 SVGAGI. Trimming cost V 2 bases and J 8 bases; bases outside gene matches: 5. CDR3 coding DNA: TGTGCCAGCAGTTACGACAGGGCCCGCGGCTACACCTTC. It encodes CASSYDRARGYTF.

This clone has only one observation. This sequence joins TRBV19 and TRBJ1-3; D perhaps matches TRBD1 (5 bases). The CDR3 extends over 15 amino acids. Trimming removed 4 bases from V and 2 bases from J, with 12 bases in between. The germline V gene has CDR1 LNHDA and CDR2 SQIVND (reference sequence). The CDR3 is CASSTGAAPGNTIYF. The CDR3 coding sequence is TGTGCCAGTAGTACCGGGGCAGCACCTGGAAACACCATATATTTT.

This clone is a singleton in its sample. This chain links TRBV15 with TRBJ2-7; a weak D match, TRBD1 (5 bases). Germline CDR1 reads LNHNV; CDR2 reads YYDKDF (reference sequence). Trimming took 0 bases from V and 2 from J, leaving 8 bases between them. This CDR3 is built from 14 residues. CDR3 amino acids: CATSRDSGTYEQYF. CDR3 nucleotide sequence: TGTGCCACCAGCAGAGATTCAGGGACCTACGAGCAGTACTTC. The complete variable domain, with remaining parts taken from reference TRBV15 and TRBJ2-7, reads DAMVIQNPRYQVTQFGKPVTLSCSQTLNHNVMYWYQQKSSQAPKLLFHYYDKDFNNEADTPDNFQSRRPNTSFCFLDIRSPGLGDTAMYLCATSRDSGTYEQYFGPGTRLTVT.

The chain carries TRBV19 and TRBJ1-4; D is uncertain. The V end was cut by 8 bases, the J end by 0 bases, with 10 bases between. CDR1 is LNHDA and CDR2 is SQIVND in the germline V gene (reference sequence). The CDR3 sequence is 14 residues long. The CDR3 here is CASVDGATNEKLFF. In DNA form, the CDR3 reads TGTGCCAGTGTCGACGGTGCAACTAATGAAAAACTGTTTTTT.

A few counts support this clone. This chain joins TRBV7-9 and TRBJ1-2; no firm D call. Per the germline V gene, CDR1 is SEHNR and CDR2 is FQNEAQ (reference sequence). V lost 5 bases and J 7 bases, leaving 14 bases between the germline ends. There are 13 residues in the CDR3. DNA for the CDR3: TGTGCCAGCAGCCCCATTCAGAGGAGTGGCTACACCTTC. This translates into CASSPIQRSGYTF. Based on the CDR3 plus reference TRBV7-9 and TRBJ1-2, the full variable domain is DTGVSQNPRHKITKRGQNVTFRCDPISEHNRLYWYRQTLGQGPEFLTYFQNEAQLEKSRLLSDRFSAERPKGSFSTLEIQRTEQGDSAMYLCASSPIQRSGYTFGSGTRLTVV.

The rearrangement uses TRBV11-2 and TRBJ1-2, with 8 bases lining up with TRBD1. Germline V lookup: CDR1 SGHAT, CDR2 FQNNGV. The length of the CDR3 is 13 residues. V shed 5 bases and J 5 bases; nucleotides not matched to a gene: 4. The CDR3 sequence: CASSPDREYGYTF. For the CDR3, the DNA is TGTGCCAGCAGCCCGGACAGGGAGTATGGCTACACCTTC.

Concerning this clone: The junction departs from the called germline gene at one end, perhaps through a read error. The gene calls are TRBV7-7 and TRBJ1-3; D possibly corresponds to TRBD1 (6 bases). CDR3 length: 13 amino acids. The germline V gene encodes CDR1 SSHAT and CDR2 FNYEAQ (reference sequence). Written as DNA, the CDR3 is TGTGCTAGCAGCTTAGCACAGGGAGGCCCCATATATTTT. Translation gives CASSLAQGGPIYF. The full variable domain, in which reference TRBV7-7 and TRBJ1-3 provide the parts outside the CDR3, is GAGVSQSPRYKVTKRGQDVTLRCDPISSHATLYWYQQALGQGPEFLTYFNYEAQPDKSGLPSDRFSAERPEGSISTLTIQRTEQRDSAMYRCASSLAQGGPIYFGEGSWLTVV.

The chain couples TRBV5-1 to TRBJ2-7; D is unresolved. The CDR3 contains 13 residues. Germline CDR1 SGHRS, CDR2 YFSETQ. Trimming took off 2 bases at V and 2 bases at J, with 8 bases between the two ends. Here the CDR3 DNA reads TGCGCCAGCAGCTTTGGCAGCGCCTACGAGCAGTACTTC. As protein: CASSFGSAYEQYF.

The chain employs TRBV6-2 or TRBV6-3 and TRBJ2-7, with 8 bases lining up with TRBD2. The CDR3 loop spans 17 amino acids. Germline values: CDR1 MNHEY, CDR2 SVGEGT. J gave up 5 bases and V 5 bases, and 17 bases lay outside the gene matches. The DNA of the CDR3 is TGTGCCAGCAGTCAACGTCGGGAGGGCGGGGAGAAGAACGAGCAGTACTTC. It yields the protein CASSQRREGGEKNEQYF.

The chain couples TRBV6-5 to TRBJ1-1, with 7 bases fitting TRBD1. The V gene end was trimmed by 2 bases and the J gene end by 2 bases; junction bases not matched to a gene: 5. This CDR3 comprises 15 residues. CDR1 MNHEY and CDR2 SVGAGI come from the germline V gene. This chain's CDR3 is CASSYQGQANTEAFF. DNA of the CDR3: TGTGCCAGCAGTTACCAAGGACAGGCAAACACTGAAGCTTTCTTT.

On this clone itself: The junction does not match germline at one end; this may be a read error. V gene TRBV4-1 combines with J gene TRBJ1-1, with TRBD1 matching over 9 bases. The CDR3 covers 15 residues. The germline gives CDR1 MGHRA, CDR2 YSYEKL. The CDR3 sequence is CASSQDGQGNSEAFF. CDR3 nucleotide sequence: TGCGCCAGCAGCCAAGATGGACAGGGGAACTCTGAAGCTTTCTTT.